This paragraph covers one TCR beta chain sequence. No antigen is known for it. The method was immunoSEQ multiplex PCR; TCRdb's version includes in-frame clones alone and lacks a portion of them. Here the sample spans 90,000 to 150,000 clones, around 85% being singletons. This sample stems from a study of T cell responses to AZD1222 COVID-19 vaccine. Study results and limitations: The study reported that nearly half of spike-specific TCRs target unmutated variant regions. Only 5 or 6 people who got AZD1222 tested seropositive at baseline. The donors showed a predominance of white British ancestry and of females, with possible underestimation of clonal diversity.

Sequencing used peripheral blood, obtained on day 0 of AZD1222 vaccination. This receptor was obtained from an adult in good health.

CDR3 sequence reads: CASSRSGEEQYF. DNA for the CDR3: TGTGCCAGCAGCCGCTCCGGGGAGGAGCAGTACTTC. The chain has TRBV7-8 and TRBJ2-7; D possibly corresponds to TRBD2 (5 bases). Germline assignment: CDR1 SGHVS and CDR2 FQNEAQ. The CDR3 has 12 residues. V lost 5 bases to trimming and J lost 7 bases, with 12 bases between them.